The present T cell receptor beta chain was sequenced within a study of healthy donors' naive CD4 and CD8 T cells. About the research overall: For TCR alpha, new primers spanned all functional IMGT alpha genes.

Per the germline V gene, CDR1 is PRHDT and CDR2 is FYEKMQ (reference sequence). This CDR3 has 17 residues. V shed 4 bases and J shed 0 bases, with 18 bases lying between them. This clonotype occurred a few times. Naive CD4+ cells were sorted as CD4+CD8-CD45RO-CD45RA+; naive CD8+ as CD8+CD4-CD45RA+CD27bright. A linear amplification protocol produced the TCR libraries from 450 to 500 ng of total RNA. TCRdb independently ran MiXCR on the reads; one entry per CDR3 protein. The table shows 150,000 to 200,000 distinct CDR3 sequences, with under 85% occurring only once. V and J are TRBV13 and TRBJ1-1; D ambiguous. This TCR came from a pool of human donors in good health; the sample pools cells from several healthy donors. Source material: naive CD4+ and CD8+ T cells sorted from blood, pooled from several donors. The CDR3 region is CASSSSVGMGLNTEAFF. The CDR3 DNA sequence: TGTGCCAGCAGCTCCTCGGTGGGGATGGGTTTGAACACTGAAGCTTTCTTT. Complete variable domain (other parts from reference TRBV13 and TRBJ1-1): AAGVIQSPRHLIKEKRETATLKCYPIPRHDTVYWYQQGPGQDPQFLISFYEKMQSDKGSIPDRFSAQQFSDYHSELNMSSLELGDSALYFCASSSSVGMGLNTEAFFGQGTRLTVV.